These T cell receptor beta chains were read from a single sample in a study of shared clonotypes between healthy human individuals. Sequencing used immunoSEQ multiplex PCR; TCRdb keeps in-frame clones, though not all of them. In the table there are 2 million to 2.5 million clones, more than 90% of which are singletons. Sequenced input: naive CD4+ T cells sorted from blood. Every receptor here comes from a man aged 18 to 29 in good health. Both conserved end residues are part of each CDR3. D genes are given only for firm matches. Size values are once, few and many counts, or a class for expanded clones, and some rows have none.

j_call clone_size d_call v_call cdr3_nt cdr3_aa
TRBJ2-5 NA NA TRBV6-1 TGTGCCAGCAGTGAAGAGCCCCTTATGGGCAGGGCCCAAGAGACCCAGTACTTC CASSEEPLMGRAQETQYF
TRBJ2-1 NA TRBD2 TRBV27 TGTGCCAGCAGTGGACCGGGACTAGGGGTCGGCAATGAGCAGTTCTTC CASSGPGLGVGNEQFF
TRBJ2-3 NA NA TRBV27 TGTGCCAGCAGTCTAAACTATAATACGCAGTATTTT CASSLNYNTQYF
TRBJ1-5 NA NA TRBV18 TGTGCCAGCTCACCCGAACAGGGCGATCAGCCCCAGCATTTT CASSPEQGDQPQHF
TRBJ1-2 NA TRBD1 TRBV4-1 TGCGCCAGCAGCCTGGGGACAGGTGCTAACTATGGCTACACCTTC CASSLGTGANYGYTF
TRBJ2-7 NA NA TRBV6-5 TGTGCCAGCAGTTACAGTGAGAGGTCCTACGAGCAGTACTTC CASSYSERSYEQYF
TRBJ1-2 NA NA TRBV13 TGTGCCAGCAGCTCCCGACAGTCCTCACACTATGGCTACACCTTC CASSSRQSSHYGYTF
TRBJ2-3 once TRBD2 TRBV5-1 TGCGCCAGCAGCGTCACTAGCGGGGTTGCAGATACGCAGTATTTT CASSVTSGVADTQYF
TRBJ2-1 once TRBD2 TRBV18 TGTGCCAGCTCACTGCTAGCGGGAGAAGGTGAGCAGTTCTTC CASSLLAGEGEQFF
TRBJ1-5 once NA TRBV21-1 TGTGCCAGCAGCCTCTCCCCAGCCGGGACAGGGAATCAGCCCCAGCATTTT CASSLSPAGTGNQPQHF
TRBJ2-3 once NA TRBV7-2 TGTGCCAGCAGCTCCGGACACCACACAGATACGCAGTATTTT CASSSGHHTDTQYF
TRBJ2-3 NA NA TRBV6-1 TGTGCCAGCAGTGAAAAGGGACGTAGTCGGTCGCAGTATTTT CASSEKGRSRSQYF
TRBJ2-7 NA NA TRBV2 TGTGCCAACAGCCCTTCGTCCGTGTACGAGCAGTACTTC CANSPSSVYEQYF
TRBJ2-5 NA NA TRBV7-8 TGTGCCAGCAGCCCCGGGGCTGTGGAGACCCAGTACTTC CASSPGAVETQYF